The present entry profiles one T cell receptor beta chain with its context. As yet, its antigen is unknown. These data come from a study of cytomegalovirus exposure and HLA in healthy donors. Across the whole study: HLA-typed donors contributed 65 million to 95 million unique TCRs, which were held in an early data release.

PCR primers comprised 60 Vbeta and 13 Jbeta primers. Sequencing used immunoSEQ multiplex PCR; TCRdb keeps in-frame clones, though not all of them. The sample lists approximately 100,000 clones; 75% to 90% were seen once. V lost 4 bases and J lost 0, with 13 bases in between. Germline-derived CDR1 and CDR2 are SGHDN and FVKESK. The CDR3 runs to 15 residues. At the time of sampling, donors were nominally healthy, though unrecorded immune exposures were likely. Findings and limits, study-wide: Later analysis indicated greater clonal expansion among HLA-associated TCR beta chains than among equally common other chains. Available immune exposure information covered CMV serostatus only.

This rearrangement joins TRBV14 to TRBJ2-7; TRBD2 is a possible D gene (6 bases). The specimen sequenced was PBMCs. This sequence originates from a man aged 35 to 55 in good health and CMV-seropositive. This CDR3 reads CASSLSGVISYEQYF. CDR3 nucleotides: TGTGCCAGCAGCCTCTCGGGAGTAATCTCCTACGAGCAGTACTTC.